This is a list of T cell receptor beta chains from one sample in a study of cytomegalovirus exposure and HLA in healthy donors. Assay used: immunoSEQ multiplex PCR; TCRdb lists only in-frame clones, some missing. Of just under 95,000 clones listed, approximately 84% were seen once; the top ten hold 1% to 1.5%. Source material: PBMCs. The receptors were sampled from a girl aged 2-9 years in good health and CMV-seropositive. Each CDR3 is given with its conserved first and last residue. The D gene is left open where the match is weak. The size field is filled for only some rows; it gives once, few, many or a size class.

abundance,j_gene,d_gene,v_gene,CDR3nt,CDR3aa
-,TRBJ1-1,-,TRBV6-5,TGTGCCAGCAGTTCCCTCTCTCAGGGATTGAACACTGAAGCTTTCTTT,CASSSLSQGLNTEAFF
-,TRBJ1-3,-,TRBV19,TGTGCCACAAAACAGGGTCACTCTGGAAACACCATATATTTT,CATKQGHSGNTIYF
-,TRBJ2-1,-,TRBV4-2,TGTGCCAGCAGCCAAGATCTCGGAGGGAGCTCCTACAATGAGCAGTTCTTC,CASSQDLGGSSYNEQFF
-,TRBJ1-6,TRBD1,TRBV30,TGTGCCTGGAGTCTCTCGGACAGGGATAATTCACCCCTCCACTTT,CAWSLSDRDNSPLHF
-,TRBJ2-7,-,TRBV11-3,TGTGCCAGCAGCCTCGACAGGAGCGAGCAGTACTTC,CASSLDRSEQYF
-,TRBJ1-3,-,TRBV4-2,TGTGCCAGCAGCCAAGCGGAGGCAAGGGAAAACACCATATATTTT,CASSQAEARENTIYF
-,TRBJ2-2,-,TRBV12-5,TGTGCTAGTGGTGCGATGGGGACCGGGAGTTTCGGGGAGCTGTTTTTT,CASGAMGTGSFGELFF
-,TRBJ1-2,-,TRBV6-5,TGTGCCAGCAGATCGACGGGGAAAGGTAGCTATGGCTACACCTTC,CASRSTGKGSYGYTF
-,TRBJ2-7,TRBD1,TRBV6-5,TGTGCCAGCAGTTTCCCGGGACAGGGGGTCTACGAGCAGTACTTC,CASSFPGQGVYEQYF
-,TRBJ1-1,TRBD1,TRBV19,TGTGCCAGTAGTGCCGGACAGGGGAAGTCTGAAGCTTTCTTT,CASSAGQGKSEAFF
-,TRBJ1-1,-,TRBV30,TGTGCCGGGAGGTGGCCACAGGGCCTGAACACTGAAGCTTTCTTT,CAGRWPQGLNTEAFF
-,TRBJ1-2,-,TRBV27,TGTGCCAGCAGTTTATCCCTCACAGGGACTAACTATGGCTACACCTTC,CASSLSLTGTNYGYTF
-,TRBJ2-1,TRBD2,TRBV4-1,TGCGCCAGCAGCCAAAACTTCGGGAGGGGCTATGAGCAGTTCTTC,CASSQNFGRGYEQFF
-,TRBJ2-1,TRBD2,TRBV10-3,TGTGCCATCAGTGACATCGGACTAGCGGGAGGGCCGAGCTCCTACAATGAGCAGTTCTTC,CAISDIGLAGGPSSYNEQFF
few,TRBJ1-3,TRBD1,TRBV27,TGTGCCAGCAGTTTAGACAGGGGGCCTGGAAACACCATATATTTT,CASSLDRGPGNTIYF
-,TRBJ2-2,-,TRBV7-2,TGTGCCAGCAGCTTAGTCGGGAAGAACACCGGGGAGCTGTTTTTT,CASSLVGKNTGELFF
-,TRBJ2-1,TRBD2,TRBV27,TGTGCCAGCAGTTTAATAGGACTAGCGGTTGGGGGCCCCTACAATGAGCAGTTCTTC,CASSLIGLAVGGPYNEQFF
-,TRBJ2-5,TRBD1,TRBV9,TGTGCCAGCAGCGACGACAGGGGCGGAGAGACCCAGTACTTC,CASSDDRGGETQYF
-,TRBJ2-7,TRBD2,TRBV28,TGTGCCAGCAGTTTTCGGGGGGGAATAAGGGAGTACTTC,CASSFRGGIREYF
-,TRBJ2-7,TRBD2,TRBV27,TGTGCCAGCAGTGCCCGACTAGCGGGCTACGAGCAGTACTTC,CASSARLAGYEQYF
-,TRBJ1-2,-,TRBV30,TGTGCCTGGGAGCCTCTGGGCAATGACTATGGCTACACCTTC,CAWEPLGNDYGYTF
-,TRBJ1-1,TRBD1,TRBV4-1,TGCGCCAGCAGCCTGGACAGGCCTAACACTGAAGCTTTCTTT,CASSLDRPNTEAFF
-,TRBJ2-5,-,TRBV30,TGTGCCTGGAGTGAAGGACATCTGGTCGAGGAGACCCAGTACTTC,CAWSEGHLVEETQYF
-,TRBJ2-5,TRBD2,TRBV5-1,TGCGCCAGCAGCTTGCTAGCGGTCTCTGGGGAGACCCAGTACTTC,CASSLLAVSGETQYF
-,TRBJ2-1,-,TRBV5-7,TGTGCCAGCAGCTTGGGGTGTTGGCAGGACTCGACGAGGTACAATGAGCAGTTCTTC,CASSLGCWQDSTRYNEQFF
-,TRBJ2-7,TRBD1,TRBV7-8,TGTGCCAGCAGCTTCTCCGGGACAGGGGCCTACGAGCAGTACTTC,CASSFSGTGAYEQYF
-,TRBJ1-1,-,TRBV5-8,TGTGCCAGCAGACTCGTCACGAACACTGAAGCTTTCTTT,CASRLVTNTEAFF
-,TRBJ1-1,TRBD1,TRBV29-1,TGCAGCGTTATGACAGGGGACTACACTGAAGCTTTCTTT,CSVMTGDYTEAFF
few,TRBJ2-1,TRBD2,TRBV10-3,TGTGCCATAAATAGCGGGGCCCTTAATGAGCAGTTCTTC,CAINSGALNEQFF
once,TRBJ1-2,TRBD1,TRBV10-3,TGTGCCATCAGCCGGGACAGGGGGCGAGAGGGTTATGGCTACACCTTC,CAISRDRGREGYGYTF
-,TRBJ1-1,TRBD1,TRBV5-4,TGTGCCAGCAGCGTCCAGGGGGGATGGACTGAAGCTTTCTTT,CASSVQGGWTEAFF
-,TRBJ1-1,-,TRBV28,TGTGCCAGCAGTTTGCTCAGGCCCCAGGGCACTGAAGCTTTCTTT,CASSLLRPQGTEAFF
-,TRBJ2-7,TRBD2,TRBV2,TGTGCCAGCAGTGAAGGGGACTACTCCTACGAGCAGTACTTC,CASSEGDYSYEQYF
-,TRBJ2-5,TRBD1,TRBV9,TGTGCCAGCAGCGACGGGACAGGGTTACAAGAGACCCAGTACTTC,CASSDGTGLQETQYF
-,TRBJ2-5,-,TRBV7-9,TGTGCCAGCAGCAATGAGGGCTACAAAGAGACCCAGTACTTC,CASSNEGYKETQYF
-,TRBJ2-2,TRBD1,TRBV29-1,TGCAGCGTTGCGGGACAGGGGGGAACCGGGGAGCTGTTTTTT,CSVAGQGGTGELFF
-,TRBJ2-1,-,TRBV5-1,TGCGCCAGCAGCTTCGGAAACAGGGCCGATGAGCAGTTCTTC,CASSFGNRADEQFF
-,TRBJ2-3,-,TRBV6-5,TGTGCCAGCAGTTACTCTGGGGACTCCACAGATACGCAGTATTTT,CASSYSGDSTDTQYF
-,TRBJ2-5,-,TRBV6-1,TGTGCCAGCAGTGAACCCCAAGCAACGCTTGGAGAGACCCAGTACTTC,CASSEPQATLGETQYF
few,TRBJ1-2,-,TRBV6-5,TGTGCCAGCAGGACACAGGGAATGATGAGTGGCTACACCTTC,CASRTQGMMSGYTF
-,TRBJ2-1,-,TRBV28,TGTGCCAGCAGACGACTGCACAGGATTTTTTACAATGAGCAGTTCTTC,CASRRLHRIFYNEQFF
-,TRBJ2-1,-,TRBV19,TGTGCCAGTAGGAGGACACTTGAGCAGTTCTTC,CASRRTLEQFF
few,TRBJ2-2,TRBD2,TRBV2,TGTGCCAGCAGTGAAAGTTGGGGAGACTTAGCGGGAGAGGCCGGGGAGCTGTTTTTT,CASSESWGDLAGEAGELFF
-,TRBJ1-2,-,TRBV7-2,TGTGCCAGCAGCTCGCCAGGGTTGTTAGGTGGCTACACCTTC,CASSSPGLLGGYTF
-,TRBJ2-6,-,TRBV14,TGTGCCAGCAGCCAAGGGCCCAGATCTGGGGCCAACGTCCTGACTTTC,CASSQGPRSGANVLTF
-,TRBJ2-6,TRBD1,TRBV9,TGTGCCAGCAGCACCCAGGGGGCTGGGGCCAACGTCCTGACTTTC,CASSTQGAGANVLTF
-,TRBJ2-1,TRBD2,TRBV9,TGTGCCAGCAACGTGCGGGAGGGCCTCCACAATGAGCAGTTCTTC,CASNVREGLHNEQFF
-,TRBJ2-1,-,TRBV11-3,TGTGCCAGCAGCTTGGGACTCACCCGAATCAATGAGCAGTTCTTC,CASSLGLTRINEQFF
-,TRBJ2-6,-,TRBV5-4,TGTGCCAGTTCCCCAGCGACCTCTGGGGCCAACGTCCTGACTTTC,CASSPATSGANVLTF
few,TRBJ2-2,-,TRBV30,TGTGCCTGGAGTATCGGGGGAGCGGTCACCGGGGAGCTGTTTTTT,CAWSIGGAVTGELFF
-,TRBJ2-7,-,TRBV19,TGTGCCAGTAGTAGAGCGACAGTTTACGAGCAGTACTTC,CASSRATVYEQYF
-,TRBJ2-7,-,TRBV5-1,TGCGCCAGCAGCAAATACGACAGACCTAGCTCCTACGAGCAGTACTTC,CASSKYDRPSSYEQYF
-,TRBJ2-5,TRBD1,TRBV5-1,TGCGCCAGCAGCTACGGCCCGGGACAGGGTAAGGAGACCCAGTACTTC,CASSYGPGQGKETQYF
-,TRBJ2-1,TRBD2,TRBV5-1,TGCGCCAGCAGTCCGGGGGACCTTATAGCGGGACCGTACAATGAGCAGTTCTTC,CASSPGDLIAGPYNEQFF
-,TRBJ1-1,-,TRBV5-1,TGCGCCAGCAGCTGGGGGGGGGCCCCTGAAGCTTTCTTT,CASSWGGAPEAFF
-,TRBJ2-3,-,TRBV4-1,TGCGCCAGCAGCCAAATAGCCGAGGGCACAGATACGCAGTATTTT,CASSQIAEGTDTQYF
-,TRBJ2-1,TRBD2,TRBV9,TGTGCCAGCAGCCTAAGCGGGGACGGCTACAATGAGCAGTTCTTC,CASSLSGDGYNEQFF
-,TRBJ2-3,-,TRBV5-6,TGTGCCAGCAGCTCCCCCTTTTTGGCAGCGGGCATTAGCACAGATACGCAGTATTTT,CASSSPFLAAGISTDTQYF
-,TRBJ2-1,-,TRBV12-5,TGTGCTAGTGCTCTCCCTTTTAATGAGCAGTTCTTC,CASALPFNEQFF